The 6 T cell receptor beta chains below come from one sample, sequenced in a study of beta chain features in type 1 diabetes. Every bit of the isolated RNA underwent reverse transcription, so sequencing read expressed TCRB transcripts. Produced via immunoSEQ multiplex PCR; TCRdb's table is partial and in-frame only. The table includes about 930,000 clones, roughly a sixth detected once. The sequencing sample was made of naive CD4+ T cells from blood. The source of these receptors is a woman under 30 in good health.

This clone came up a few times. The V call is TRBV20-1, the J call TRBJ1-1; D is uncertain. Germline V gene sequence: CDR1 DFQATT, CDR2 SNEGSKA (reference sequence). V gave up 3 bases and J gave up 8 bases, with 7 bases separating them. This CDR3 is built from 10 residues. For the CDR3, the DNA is TGCAGTGCTAGTTCCAGAGAAGCTTTCTTT. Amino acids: CSASSREAFF.

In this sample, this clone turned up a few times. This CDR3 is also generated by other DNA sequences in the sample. CDR3 amino acids: CASSSRTANYGYTF. The DNA of the CDR3 is TGTGCCAGCAGTTCGAGGACAGCAAACTATGGCTACACCTTC. The chain recombines TRBV7-9 with TRBJ1-2; tentative D call: TRBD1 (6 bases). The CDR3 is made up of 14 amino acids. From germline, CDR1 is SEHNR and CDR2 FQNEAQ (reference sequence). V gave up 6 bases and J gave up 2 bases, with 13 bases separating them.

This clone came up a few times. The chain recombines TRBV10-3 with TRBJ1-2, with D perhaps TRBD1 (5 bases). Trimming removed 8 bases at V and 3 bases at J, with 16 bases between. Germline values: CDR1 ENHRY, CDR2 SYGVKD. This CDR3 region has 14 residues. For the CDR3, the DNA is TGTGCCATCCGTCCTGGGGGACGAGACTATGGCTACACCTTC. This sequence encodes CAIRPGGRDYGYTF.

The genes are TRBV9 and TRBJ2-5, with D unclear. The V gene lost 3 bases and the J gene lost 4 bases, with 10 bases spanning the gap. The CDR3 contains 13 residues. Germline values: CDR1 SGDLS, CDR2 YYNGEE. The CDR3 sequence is CASSARRSETQYF. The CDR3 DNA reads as TGTGCCAGCAGCGCGCGGAGATCAGAGACCCAGTACTTC.

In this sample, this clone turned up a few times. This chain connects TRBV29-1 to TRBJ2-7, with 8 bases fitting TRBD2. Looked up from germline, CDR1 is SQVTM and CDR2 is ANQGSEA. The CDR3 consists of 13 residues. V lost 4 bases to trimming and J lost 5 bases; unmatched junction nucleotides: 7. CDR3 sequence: CSVAVRAGDEQYF. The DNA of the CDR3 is TGCAGCGTTGCAGTTCGAGCGGGAGACGAGCAGTACTTC.

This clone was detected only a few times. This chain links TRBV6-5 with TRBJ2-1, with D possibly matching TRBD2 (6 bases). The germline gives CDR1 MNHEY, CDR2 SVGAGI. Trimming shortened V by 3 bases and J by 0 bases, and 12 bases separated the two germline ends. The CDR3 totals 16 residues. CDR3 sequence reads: CASSYRGGNSYNEQFF. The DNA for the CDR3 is TGTGCCAGCAGTTATCGGGGCGGGAACTCCTACAATGAGCAGTTCTTC.